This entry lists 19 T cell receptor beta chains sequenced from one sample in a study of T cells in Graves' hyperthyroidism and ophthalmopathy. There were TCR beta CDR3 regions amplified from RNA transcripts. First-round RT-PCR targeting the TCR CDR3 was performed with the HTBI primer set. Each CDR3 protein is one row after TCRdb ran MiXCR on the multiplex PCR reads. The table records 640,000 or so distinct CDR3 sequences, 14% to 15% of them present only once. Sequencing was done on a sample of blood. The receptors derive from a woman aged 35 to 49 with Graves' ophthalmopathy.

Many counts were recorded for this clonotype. The CDR3 protein is CSVGTGGNQPQHF. In DNA, the CDR3 is TGCAGCGTCGGGACAGGGGGTAATCAGCCCCAGCATTTT. V and J are TRBV29-1 and TRBJ1-5; the match to TRBD1 covers 11 bases. The germline CDR1 and CDR2 sequences are SQVTM and ANQGSEA. The CDR3 is 13 residues long. J lost 4 bases, V lost 6 bases, and 2 bases had no gene match.

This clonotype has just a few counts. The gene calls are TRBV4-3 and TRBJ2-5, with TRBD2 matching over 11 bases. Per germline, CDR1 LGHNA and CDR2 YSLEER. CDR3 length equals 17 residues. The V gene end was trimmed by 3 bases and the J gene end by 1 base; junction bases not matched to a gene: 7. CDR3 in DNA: TGCGCCAGCAGCCAGTCGCTTGGACTAGCGGGCCAAGAGACCCAGTACTTC. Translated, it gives CASSQSLGLAGQETQYF.

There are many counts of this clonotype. The CDR3 bases are TGTGCCAGCAGCTTAGATTACGGGGCAGGGAGGTTACGAGGCTACACCTTC. Translated: CASSLDYGAGRLRGYTF. The V gene is TRBV11-2, the J gene TRBJ1-2, with D maybe TRBD1 (5 bases). CDR1 is SGHAT, CDR2 FQNNGV, per germline. This CDR3 has 17 amino acids. Trimming left V 0 bases short and J 8 bases short, with 22 bases between.

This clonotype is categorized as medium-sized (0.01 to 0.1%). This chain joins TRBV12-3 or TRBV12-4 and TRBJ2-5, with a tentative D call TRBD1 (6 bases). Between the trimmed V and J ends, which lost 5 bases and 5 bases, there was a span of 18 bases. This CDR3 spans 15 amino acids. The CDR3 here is CASSRTTGKAETQYF. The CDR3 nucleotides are TGTGCCAGCAGTCGTACGACAGGCAAGGCGGAGACCCAGTACTTC.

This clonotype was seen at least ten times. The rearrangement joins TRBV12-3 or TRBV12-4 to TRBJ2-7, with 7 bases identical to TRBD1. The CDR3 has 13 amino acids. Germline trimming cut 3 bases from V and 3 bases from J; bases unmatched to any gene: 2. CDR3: CASSFGDSYEQYF. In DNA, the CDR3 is TGTGCCAGCAGTTTTGGGGACAGCTACGAGCAGTACTTC.

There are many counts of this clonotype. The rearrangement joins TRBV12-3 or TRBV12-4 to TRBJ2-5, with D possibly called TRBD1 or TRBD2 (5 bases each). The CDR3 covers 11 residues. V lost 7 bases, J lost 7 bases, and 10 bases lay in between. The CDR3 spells CASTLRGTQYF. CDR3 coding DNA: TGTGCCAGCACCTTGAGGGGGACCCAGTACTTC.

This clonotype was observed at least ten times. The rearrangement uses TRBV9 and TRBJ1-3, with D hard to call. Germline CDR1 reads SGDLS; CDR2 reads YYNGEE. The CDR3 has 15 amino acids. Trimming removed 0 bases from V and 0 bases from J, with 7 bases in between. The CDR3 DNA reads TGTGCCAGCAGCGTAGACGGAAACTCTGGAAACACCATATATTTT. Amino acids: CASSVDGNSGNTIYF.

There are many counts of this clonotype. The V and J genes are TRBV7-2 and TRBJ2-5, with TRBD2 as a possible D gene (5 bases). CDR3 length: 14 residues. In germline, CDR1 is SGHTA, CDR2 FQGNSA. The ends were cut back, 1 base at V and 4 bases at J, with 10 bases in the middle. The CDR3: CASSLGGSGETQYF. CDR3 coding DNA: TGTGCCAGCAGCTTAGGCGGCAGCGGAGAGACCCAGTACTTC. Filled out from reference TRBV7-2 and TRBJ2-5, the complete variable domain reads GAGVSQSPSNKVTEKGKDVELRCDPISGHTALYWYRQSLGQGLEFLIYFQGNSAPDKSGLPSDRFSAERTGGSVSTLTIQRTQQEDSAVYLCASSLGGSGETQYFGPGTRLLVL.

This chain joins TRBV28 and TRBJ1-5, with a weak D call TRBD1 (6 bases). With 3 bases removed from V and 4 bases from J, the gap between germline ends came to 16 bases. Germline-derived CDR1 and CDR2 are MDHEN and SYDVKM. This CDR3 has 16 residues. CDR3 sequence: CASSLSAGVLNQPQHF. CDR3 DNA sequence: TGTGCCAGCAGTTTGTCGGCAGGGGTTTTGAATCAGCCCCAGCATTTT. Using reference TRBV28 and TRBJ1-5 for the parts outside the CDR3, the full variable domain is DVKVTQSSRYLVKRTGEKVFLECVQDMDHENMFWYRQDPGLGLRLIYFSYDVKMKEKGDIPEGYSVSREKKERFSLILESASTNQTSMYLCASSLSAGVLNQPQHFGDGTRLSIL.

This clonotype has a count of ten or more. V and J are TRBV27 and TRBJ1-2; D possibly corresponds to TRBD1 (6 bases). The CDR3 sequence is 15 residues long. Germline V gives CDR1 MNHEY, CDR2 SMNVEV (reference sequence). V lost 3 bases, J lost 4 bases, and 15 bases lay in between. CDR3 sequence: CASSLGASGGYGYTF. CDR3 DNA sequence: TGTGCCAGCAGTTTGGGGGCCTCAGGTGGCTATGGCTACACCTTC.

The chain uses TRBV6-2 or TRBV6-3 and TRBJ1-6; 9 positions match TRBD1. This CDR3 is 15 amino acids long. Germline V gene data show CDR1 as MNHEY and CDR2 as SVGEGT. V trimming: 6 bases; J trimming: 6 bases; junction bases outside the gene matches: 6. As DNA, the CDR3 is TGTGCCAGCAGAACTACGGGACAGGGTAATTCACCCCTCCACTTT. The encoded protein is CASRTTGQGNSPLHF.

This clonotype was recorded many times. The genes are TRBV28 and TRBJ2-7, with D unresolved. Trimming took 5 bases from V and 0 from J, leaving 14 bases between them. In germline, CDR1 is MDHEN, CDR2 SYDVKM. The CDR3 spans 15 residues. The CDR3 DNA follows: TGTGCCAGCAGTGACCCCCTGCGTCCCTCCTACGAGCAGTACTTC. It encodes CASSDPLRPSYEQYF.

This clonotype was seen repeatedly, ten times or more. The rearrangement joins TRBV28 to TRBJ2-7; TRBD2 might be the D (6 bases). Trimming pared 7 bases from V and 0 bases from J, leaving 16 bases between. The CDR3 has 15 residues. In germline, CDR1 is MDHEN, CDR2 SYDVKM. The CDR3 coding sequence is TGTGCCAGCAAAGGGCGGGGACCAAGCTCCTACGAGCAGTACTTC. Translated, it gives CASKGRGPSSYEQYF.

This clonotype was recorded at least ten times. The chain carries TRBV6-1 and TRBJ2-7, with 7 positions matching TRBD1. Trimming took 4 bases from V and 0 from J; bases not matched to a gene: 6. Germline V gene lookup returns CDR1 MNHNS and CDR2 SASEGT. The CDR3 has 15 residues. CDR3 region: CASSVGAGGSYEQYF. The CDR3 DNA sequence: TGTGCCAGCAGTGTGGGAGCAGGGGGCTCCTACGAGCAGTACTTC.

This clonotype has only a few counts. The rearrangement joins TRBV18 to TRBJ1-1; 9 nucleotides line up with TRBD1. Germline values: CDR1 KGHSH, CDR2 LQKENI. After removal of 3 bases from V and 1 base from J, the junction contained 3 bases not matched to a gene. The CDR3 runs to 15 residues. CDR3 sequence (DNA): TGTGCCAGCTCACCGTCGGACAGGGGGAACACTGAAGCTTTCTTT. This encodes CASSPSDRGNTEAFF.

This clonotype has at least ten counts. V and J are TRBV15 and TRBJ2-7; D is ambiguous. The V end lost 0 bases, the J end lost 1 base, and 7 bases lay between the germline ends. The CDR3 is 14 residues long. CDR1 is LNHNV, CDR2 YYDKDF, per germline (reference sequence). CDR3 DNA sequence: TGTGCCACCAGCAGAGATCACGGGTCCTACGAGCAGTACTTC. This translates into CATSRDHGSYEQYF.

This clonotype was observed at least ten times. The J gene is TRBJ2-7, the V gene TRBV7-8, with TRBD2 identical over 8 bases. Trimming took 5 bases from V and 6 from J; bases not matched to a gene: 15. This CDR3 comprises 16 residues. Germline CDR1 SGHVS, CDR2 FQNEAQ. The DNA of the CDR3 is TGTGCCAGCAGCGTCACGGGAGGGCCTCGGACGGGCGAGCAGTACTTC. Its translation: CASSVTGGPRTGEQYF.

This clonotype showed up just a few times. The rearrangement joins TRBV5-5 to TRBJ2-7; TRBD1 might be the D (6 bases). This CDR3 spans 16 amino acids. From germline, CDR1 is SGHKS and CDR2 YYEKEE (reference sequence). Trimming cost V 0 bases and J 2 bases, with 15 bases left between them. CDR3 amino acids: CASSLDSLGTPYEQYF. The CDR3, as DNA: TGTGCCAGCAGCTTGGACAGCCTGGGGACACCCTACGAGCAGTACTTC.

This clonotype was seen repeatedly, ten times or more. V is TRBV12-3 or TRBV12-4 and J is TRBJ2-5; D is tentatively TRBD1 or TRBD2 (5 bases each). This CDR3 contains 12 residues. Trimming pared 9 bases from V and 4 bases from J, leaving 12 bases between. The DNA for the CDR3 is TGTGCCAGTCGGGGCTTTGGAGAGACCCAGTACTTC. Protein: CASRGFGETQYF.